Each of the 18 T cell receptor beta chains below was sequenced from the same sample in a study of blood T cell repertoires in COVID-19. The table came from immunoSEQ multiplex PCR; TCRdb's copy has only in-frame clones and leaves some out. Seen here are approximately 190,000 clones, about 88% observed once, and the top ten hold 20% to 25%. Sequencing used PBMCs or T cells enriched from blood (not recorded which). The receptors here all came from a woman in her forties in a cohort exposed to, infected with or recovered from COVID-19 (not recorded which).

The chain uses TRBV2 and TRBJ2-7, with 7 bases lining up with TRBD1. The V and J ends lost 7 bases and 2 bases, in that order; junction bases with no gene match: 8. The V gene's germline CDR1 is SNHLY and CDR2 FYNNEI. This CDR3 has 14 amino acids. The DNA for the CDR3 is TGTGCCAGCACCGAAGAGACAGGGACCTACGAGCAGTACTTC. Amino acid sequence: CASTEETGTYEQYF.

This clone was seen repeatedly, ten times or more. This chain links TRBV19 with TRBJ2-7; 8 bases are shared with TRBD2. The CDR3 is made up of 14 amino acids. Trimming took 3 bases from V and 3 from J; bases not matched to a gene: 4. CDR1 is LNHDA and CDR2 is SQIVND in the germline V gene (reference sequence). CDR3 DNA sequence: TGTGCCAGTAGTATGGGGGCGGGGGGCTACGAGCAGTACTTC. Translating gives CASSMGAGGYEQYF.

The gene calls are TRBV4-1 and TRBJ1-3; unclear D gene. The CDR3 runs to 15 residues. Germline V lookup: CDR1 MGHRA, CDR2 YSYEKL. The ends were cut back, 6 bases at V and 2 bases at J, with 14 bases in the middle. CDR3 bases: TGCGCCAGCAGAAAAGGTGGGCTGCCTGGAAACACCATATATTTT. Amino acids: CASRKGGLPGNTIYF.

V and J are TRBV29-1 and TRBJ1-1, with 8 bases fitting TRBD1. V gave up 0 bases and J gave up 8 bases; unmatched junction bases: 8. CDR3 length equals 14 residues. CDR1 and CDR2 (germline): SQVTM, ANQGSEA. For the CDR3, the DNA is TGCAGCGTTGAAGATTTACGAGACAGGGGCGAAGCTTTCTTT. This sequence encodes CSVEDLRDRGEAFF.

V usage is TRBV10-3 and J usage is TRBJ2-1, with TRBD2 as a possible D gene (6 bases). The CDR3 is 18 residues long. Germline V gene data show CDR1 as ENHRY and CDR2 as SYGVKD. With 4 bases removed from V and 2 bases from J, the gap between germline ends came to 21 bases. This CDR3 is CAISGGGSGDGTYNEQFF. For the CDR3, the DNA is TGTGCCATCAGTGGTGGGGGTTCGGGGGATGGGACCTACAATGAGCAGTTCTTC.

The table lists this clone with a count of one. The CDR3 loop reads CASTSGEKTYEQYF. CDR3 sequence (DNA): TGTGCCAGCACCTCAGGTGAGAAAACCTACGAGCAGTACTTC. The gene calls are TRBV28 and TRBJ2-7; D unclear. Germline V gene sequence: CDR1 MDHEN, CDR2 SYDVKM. V gave up 7 bases and J gave up 2 bases, with 15 bases separating them. The CDR3 extends over 14 amino acids.

This sequence joins TRBV9 and TRBJ2-7; 8 bases align to TRBD1. The ends lost 4 bases at V and 4 bases at J; junction bases unmatched: 10. CDR3 length: 15 amino acids. Per germline, CDR1 SGDLS and CDR2 YYNGEE. CDR3 bases: TGTGCCAGCAGCCCATCCGGACAGGGACAGTACGAGCAGTACTTC. This gives the protein CASSPSGQGQYEQYF.

This rearrangement joins TRBV28 to TRBJ1-2; 8 bases agree with TRBD1. Germline lookup yields CDR1 MDHEN and CDR2 SYDVKM. This CDR3 contains 15 residues. V lost 4 bases to trimming and J lost 6 bases; unmatched junction nucleotides: 10. CDR3 in DNA: TGTGCCAGCAGTTCCCGTAGAACAGGGGGTGATGGCTACACCTTC. This sequence encodes CASSSRRTGGDGYTF.

V usage is TRBV27 and J usage is TRBJ2-7, with D tentatively TRBD2 (6 bases). The CDR3 has 15 amino acids. Germline CDR1 and CDR2: MNHEY and SMNVEV (reference sequence). V was cut by 5 bases and J by 5 bases, with 19 bases left in between. CDR3 coding DNA: TGTGCCAGCAGTCTCCGGGGCGCGGGGTCCCACGAGCAGTACTTC. Translation: CASSLRGAGSHEQYF.

This clone was counted a few times. The J gene is TRBJ2-6, the V gene TRBV28, with 8 bases identical to TRBD2. Losses at the gene ends were 8 bases for V and 0 bases for J; bases not matched to a gene: 12. Germline V gene data show CDR1 as MDHEN and CDR2 as SYDVKM. The CDR3 covers 18 residues. For the CDR3, the DNA is TGTGCCAGCTGCCTTAGGACTAGCTCCCTCTCTGGGGCCAACGTCCTGACTTTC. It translates to CASCLRTSSLSGANVLTF.

This chain links TRBV28 with TRBJ1-2, with D perhaps matching TRBD1 (6 bases). Germline V CDR1 and CDR2: MDHEN, SYDVKM. V was clipped by 7 bases and J by 3 bases, with 15 bases between them. This CDR3 is 14 amino acids long. The CDR3 sequence is CASKDSSLYYGYTF. The CDR3 DNA follows: TGTGCCAGCAAGGACAGCTCCTTGTACTATGGCTACACCTTC.

The sample holds a few counts of this clone. V usage is TRBV5-1 and J usage is TRBJ1-6; D is unresolved. Germline CDR1 reads SGHRS; CDR2 reads YFSETQ. V shed 7 bases and J shed 9 bases, with 14 bases lying between them. This CDR3 has 13 amino acids. The DNA for the CDR3 is TGCGCCAGCCAAATTTCGACTGGTTCACCCCTCCACTTT. Translation gives CASQISTGSPLHF.

CDR3 protein: CASSVAGGAGETQYF. The CDR3 DNA sequence: TGTGCCAGCAGCGTAGCGGGAGGGGCAGGGGAGACCCAGTACTTC. The chain joins TRBV9 to TRBJ2-5; 8 bases agree with TRBD2. V gave up 0 bases and J gave up 5 bases; unmatched junction bases: 6. The CDR3 consists of 15 residues. Germline V CDR1 and CDR2: SGDLS, YYNGEE.

The chain is built from TRBV19 and TRBJ2-1; D is ambiguous. V was shortened by 4 bases and J by 5 bases, with 3 bases between the two germline ends. Germline loops: CDR1 LNHDA, CDR2 SQIVND (reference sequence). CDR3 length equals 11 residues. The CDR3, as DNA: TGTGCCAGTAGTACCAACAATGAGCAGTTCTTC. Amino acid sequence: CASSTNNEQFF.

The rearrangement links TRBV7-2 to TRBJ1-4; D possibly corresponds to TRBD1 (6 bases). CDR3 size: 15 residues. Germline values: CDR1 SGHTA, CDR2 FQGNSA. The ends were cut back, 2 bases at V and 7 bases at J, with 14 bases in the middle. CDR3 residues: CASSLSGGGGEKLFF. The CDR3 DNA follows: TGTGCCAGCAGCTTAAGCGGGGGCGGCGGTGAAAAACTGTTTTTT.

This clone has ten or more counts. The chain links TRBV7-9 to TRBJ1-3; D uncertain. Trimming stripped 5 bases from V and 4 bases from J, with 18 bases between. Looked up from germline, CDR1 is SEHNR and CDR2 is FQNEAQ (reference sequence). This CDR3 region has 16 residues. The CDR3 sequence is CASSRAQEIAGNTIYF. CDR3 sequence (DNA): TGTGCCAGCAGCAGAGCCCAGGAAATTGCCGGAAACACCATATATTTT. Full variable domain (remainder filled in from reference TRBV7-9 and TRBJ1-3): DTGVSQNPRHKITKRGQNVTFRCDPISEHNRLYWYRQTLGQGPEFLTYFQNEAQLEKSRLLSDRFSAERPKGSFSTLEIQRTEQGDSAMYLCASSRAQEIAGNTIYFGEGSWLTVV.

The chain recombines TRBV3-1 (or the pseudogene TRBV3-2) with TRBJ2-3; a possible D gene is TRBD1 (5 bases). V was clipped by 3 bases and J by 5 bases, with 9 bases between them. The CDR3 is 13 amino acids. Germline values: CDR1 LGHDT, CDR2 YNNKEL (reference sequence). CDR3 protein: CASSQHQGDTQYF. In DNA, the CDR3 is TGTGCCAGCAGCCAGCATCAGGGAGATACGCAGTATTTT.

This chain joins TRBV27 and TRBJ1-6, with TRBD1 matching 8 bases. Germline CDR1 and CDR2: MNHEY and SMNVEV (reference sequence). The junction had 7 bases not matched to a gene; V was cut back by 5 bases and J by 7 bases. The CDR3 has 15 residues. CDR3 bases: TGTGCCAGCAGTCTTACAGGGGGGAGGAATTCACCCCTCCACTTT. It translates to CASSLTGGRNSPLHF.